Described below is a single T cell receptor (beta chain) sequence and its context. Its antigen remains unidentified. Generated by immunoSEQ multiplex PCR, the TCRdb table keeps only in-frame clones and is missing some. The sample contains some 29,000 clones, approximately 80% of which appear only once. The data originate from a study of STAT5B mutations in CD4+ large granular lymphocyte leukemia. Across the study: Healthy donors showed HLA-associated enrichment of the CDR3 'QG' motif.

Whole-study findings and limits: Top patient clones used TRBV06 genes more often: 8/27 versus 2/35 in controls. Around 25% of private leukemic clonotypes occurred rarely in other patients' non-leukemic repertoires.

The CDR3 totals 16 residues. The trim removed 2 bases at V and 5 bases at J, leaving 6 bases unmatched. Looked up from germline, CDR1 is MDHEN and CDR2 is SYDVKM. The specimen sequenced was CD4+ T cells from blood buffy coats. The sequence was collected from a human donor in good health. The chain is built from TRBV28 and TRBJ2-2; TRBD1 matches 9 bases. The chain's CDR3 is CASSLTGTGKTGELFF. The CDR3, as DNA: TGTGCCAGCAGTTTAACCGGGACAGGGAAGACCGGGGAGCTGTTTTTT.